The 29 T cell receptor beta chains below all came from one sample that was sequenced in a study of control samples from healthy donors and cancer patients. The protocol was immunoSEQ multiplex PCR, while the TCRdb copy is restricted to in-frame clones and leaves out a portion. The table lists 70,000 to 100,000 clones, around 91% of them singletons. Input material: blood. The receptors here all came from a man aged 45-65 years in good health.

The sample holds one count of this clone. This sequence joins TRBV4-1 and TRBJ2-2; 16 positions agree with TRBD2. After removal of 4 bases from V and 4 bases from J, the junction contained 12 bases not matched to a gene. Per germline, CDR1 MGHRA and CDR2 YSYEKL. The CDR3 loop spans 20 amino acids. CDR3 region: CASSRSLGLAGGLFTGELFF. As DNA, the CDR3 is TGCGCCAGCAGCCGAAGTTTGGGACTAGCGGGGGGGCTCTTCACCGGGGAGCTGTTTTTT.

This clone is a singleton in its sample. The chain uses TRBV30 and TRBJ1-2; D ambiguous. In germline, CDR1 is GTSNPN, CDR2 SVGIG (reference sequence). V was pared by 3 bases and J by 8 bases, with 13 bases between. The CDR3 spans 12 residues. The CDR3 sequence: CAWSRPTGGYTF. The CDR3 DNA is TGTGCCTGGAGCCGGCCGACGGGGGGCTACACCTTC.

The V call is TRBV5-1, the J call TRBJ2-5, with 8 bases aligning to TRBD2. CDR1 SGHRS and CDR2 YFSETQ come from the germline V gene. The V segment lost 5 bases and the J segment 2 bases; nucleotides outside the gene matches: 14. The CDR3 extends over 17 amino acids. The CDR3 here is CASSPPGRSGAQETQYF. The CDR3 nucleotides read TGCGCCAGCAGTCCCCCAGGGCGTAGCGGGGCTCAAGAGACCCAGTACTTC. The complete variable domain, with remaining parts taken from reference TRBV5-1 and TRBJ2-5, reads KAGVTQTPRYLIKTRGQQVTLSCSPISGHRSVSWYQQTPGQGLQFLFEYFSETQRNKGNFPGRFSGRQFSNSRSEMNVSTLELGDSALYLCASSPPGRSGAQETQYFGPGTRLLVL.

This rearrangement joins TRBV7-8 to TRBJ2-3; the D is unclear. The V gene lost 3 bases and the J gene lost 10 bases, with 8 bases spanning the gap. Germline V gene data show CDR1 as SGHVS and CDR2 as FQNEAQ. This CDR3 is built from 11 residues. CDR3 nucleotides: TGTGCCAGCAGCTTGGCGGTTGCGCAGTATTTT. Protein: CASSLAVAQYF. The full variable domain, its missing parts supplied by reference TRBV7-8 and TRBJ2-3, is GAGVSQSPRYKVAKRGQDVALRCDPISGHVSLFWYQQALGQGPEFLTYFQNEAQLDKSGLPSDRFFAERPEGSVSTLKIQRTQQEDSAVYLCASSLAVAQYFGPGTRLTVL.

The V call is TRBV7-2, the J call TRBJ1-6, with D unclear. The V end was cut by 5 bases, the J end by 0 bases, with 11 bases between. The CDR3 length is 16 residues. Germline CDR1 SGHTA, CDR2 FQGNSA. The CDR3 region has the DNA TGTGCCAGCAGCGCACAGAAGAGCTCCTATAATTCACCCCTCCACTTT. Residues: CASSAQKSSYNSPLHF.

This chain links TRBV5-1 with TRBJ1-1; D ambiguous. Trimming pared 4 bases from V and 3 bases from J, leaving 10 bases between. The germline V gene encodes CDR1 SGHRS and CDR2 YFSETQ. The length of the CDR3 is 13 residues. The CDR3 loop reads CASSRNGYTEAFF. CDR3 DNA: TGCGCCAGCAGCCGGAACGGATACACTGAAGCTTTCTTT. Full variable domain (remainder filled in from reference TRBV5-1 and TRBJ1-1): KAGVTQTPRYLIKTRGQQVTLSCSPISGHRSVSWYQQTPGQGLQFLFEYFSETQRNKGNFPGRFSGRQFSNSRSEMNVSTLELGDSALYLCASSRNGYTEAFFGQGTRLTVV.

Concerning this clone itself: Its ends do not fully match the called genes, so a read error is possible. The rearrangement links TRBV19 to TRBJ1-1, with D unresolved. CDR3 size: 12 residues. Germline CDR1 reads LNHDA; CDR2 reads SQIVND (reference sequence). This CDR3 is CASKRMNTEAFF. The CDR3 DNA reads as TGTGCCAGTAAAAGGATGAACACTGAAGCTTTTTTT.

Written as DNA, the CDR3 is TGTGCCAGCAGCTTAGGCGGATCTGGGGCCAACGTCCTGACTTTC. Encoded protein: CASSLGGSGANVLTF. The chain is built from TRBV7-9 and TRBJ2-6, with D uncertain. CDR3 length: 15 residues. V lost 1 base and J 1 base, leaving 5 bases between the germline ends. Germline CDR1 SEHNR, CDR2 FQNEAQ (reference sequence).

This chain connects TRBV5-1 to TRBJ1-4; perhaps TRBD1 as D (5 bases). Germline CDR1 and CDR2: SGHRS and YFSETQ. This CDR3 contains 14 residues. The V end lost 4 bases, the J end lost 5 bases, and 12 bases lay between the germline ends. CDR3 sequence reads: CASSEGRGNEKLFF. The CDR3 DNA reads TGCGCCAGCAGCGAGGGACGGGGGAATGAAAAACTGTTTTTT.

The chain joins TRBV7-9 to TRBJ1-4, with D uncertain. Trimming removed 5 bases from V and 4 bases from J, with 11 bases in between. The CDR3 is 14 residues long. CDR1 is SEHNR and CDR2 is FQNEAQ in the germline V gene (reference sequence). CDR3 amino acids: CASSLGRNNEKLFF. CDR3 DNA: TGTGCCAGCAGCCTAGGACGGAATAATGAAAAACTGTTTTTT.

The J gene is TRBJ2-3, the V gene TRBV12-5; a possible D gene is TRBD1 (6 bases). The CDR3 runs to 14 residues. Trimming cost V 5 bases and J 0 bases, with 9 bases left between them. CDR1 LGHNT and CDR2 FRNRAP come from the germline V gene. CDR3 bases: TGTGCTAGTGGTGAACAGGGTAGCACAGATACGCAGTATTTT. Translating gives CASGEQGSTDTQYF.

The CDR3 spells CSVLQGMNTEAFF. CDR3 DNA: TGCAGCGTTCTACAGGGGATGAACACTGAAGCTTTCTTT. The chain employs TRBV29-1 and TRBJ1-1, with TRBD1 identical over 7 bases. The CDR3 spans 13 residues. After removal of 5 bases from V and 0 bases from J, the junction contained 3 bases not matched to a gene. CDR1 and CDR2 (germline): SQVTM, ANQGSEA.

The V gene is TRBV29-1, the J gene TRBJ2-5; D gene unclear. The germline CDR1 and CDR2 sequences are SQVTM and ANQGSEA. Deletions cut 0 bases from V and 4 bases from J, with 15 bases between. The CDR3 is 15 amino acids. CDR3 protein: CSVEDHPTVPETQYF. The CDR3 nucleotides read TGCAGCGTTGAAGATCACCCGACGGTCCCAGAGACCCAGTACTTC.

This clone was picked up one time. The CDR3 is CASSPSGDGNEQFF. The CDR3 DNA is TGTGCCAGCAGTCCTAGCGGGGATGGGAATGAGCAGTTCTTC. The gene calls are TRBV9 and TRBJ2-1; 9 bases are shared with TRBD2. The V segment lost 5 bases and the J segment 7 bases; nucleotides outside the gene matches: 7. The germline V gene has CDR1 SGDLS and CDR2 YYNGEE. The length of the CDR3 is 14 residues. Full variable domain (remainder filled in from reference TRBV9 and TRBJ2-1): DSGVTQTPKHLITATGQRVTLRCSPRSGDLSVYWYQQSLDQGLQFLIQYYNGEERAKGNILERFSAQQFPDLHSELNLSSLELGDSALYFCASSPSGDGNEQFFGPGTRLTVL.

J is TRBJ1-5 and V is TRBV6-6; D perhaps matches TRBD1 (5 bases). V gave up 5 bases and J gave up 4 bases, with 21 bases separating them. This CDR3 region has 17 residues. The V gene's germline CDR1 is MNHNY and CDR2 SVGAGI (reference sequence). CDR3 bases: TGTGCCAGCAGTCCCCCCGAGGTAAGGCGGGGGAATCAGCCCCAGCATTTT. It translates to CASSPPEVRRGNQPQHF.

The chain carries TRBV6-5 and TRBJ1-4, with D hard to call. The V and J ends lost 5 bases and 10 bases respectively, with 20 bases between them. There are 15 residues in the CDR3. The germline V gene has CDR1 MNHEY and CDR2 SVGAGI. DNA for the CDR3: TGTGCCAGCAGTCCGTCCGGGCTAAACCCGGGAAAACTGTTTTTT. Amino acids: CASSPSGLNPGKLFF.

The genes are TRBV3-1 (or the pseudogene TRBV3-2) and TRBJ1-1; D uncertain. The CDR3 consists of 14 residues. Germline CDR1 reads LGHDT; CDR2 reads YNNKEL (reference sequence). The ends were cut back, 4 bases at V and 4 bases at J, with 13 bases in the middle. The CDR3 nucleotides are TGTGCCAGCAGCCGCTTAGAGGGCCGCACTGAAGCTTTCTTT. Encoded protein: CASSRLEGRTEAFF.

The chain carries TRBV6-2 or TRBV6-3 and TRBJ1-1, with D possibly being TRBD1 (5 bases). Germline V lookup: CDR1 MNHEY, CDR2 SVGEGT. The CDR3 runs to 18 residues. V was shortened by 0 bases and J by 2 bases, with 19 bases between the two germline ends. Here the CDR3 DNA reads TGTGCCAGCAGTTACTCGAGGACAAATCGAGGGAGAAACACTGAAGCTTTCTTT. This encodes CASSYSRTNRGRNTEAFF.

Concerning this clone: This specimen includes other DNA sequences encoding the same CDR3. V and J are TRBV19 and TRBJ1-2; no definite D call. The length of the CDR3 is 14 residues. Germline CDR1 reads LNHDA; CDR2 reads SQIVND (reference sequence). Trimming took off 1 base at V and 4 bases at J, with 10 bases between the two ends. CDR3 sequence: CASSIAGFGYGYTF. The CDR3 coding sequence is TGTGCCAGTAGTATAGCTGGATTTGGCTATGGCTACACCTTC. Full variable domain (rest looked up from reference TRBV19 and TRBJ1-2): DGGITQSPKYLFRKEGQNVTLSCEQNLNHDAMYWYRQDPGQGLRLIYYSQIVNDFQKGDIAEGYSVSREKKESFPLTVTSAQKNPTAFYLCASSIAGFGYGYTFGSGTRLTVV.

The chain joins TRBV6-6 to TRBJ1-1; D is ambiguous. The germline V gene has CDR1 MNHNY and CDR2 SVGAGI (reference sequence). Trimming removed 2 bases at V and 7 bases at J, with 11 bases between. CDR3 size: 13 residues. The CDR3 region is CASSYEVGNEAFF. The CDR3 DNA is TGTGCCAGCAGTTACGAGGTGGGGAATGAAGCTTTCTTT.

The J gene is TRBJ1-1, the V gene TRBV6-2 or TRBV6-3; D perhaps matches TRBD1 (5 bases). Trimming removed 5 bases at V and 9 bases at J, with 16 bases between. This CDR3 is built from 13 residues. CDR1 and CDR2 (germline): MNHEY, SVGEGT. CDR3 bases: TGTGCCAGCAGTCCCCTCCGGGACGAAAAAGCTTTCTTT. This encodes CASSPLRDEKAFF.

The chain links TRBV2 to TRBJ2-3; D ambiguous. This CDR3 spans 16 amino acids. Trimming removed 3 bases from V and 4 bases from J, with 17 bases in between. Germline lookup yields CDR1 SNHLY and CDR2 FYNNEI. The CDR3 protein is CASSDKGSLRADTQYF. The CDR3 DNA reads TGTGCCAGCAGTGATAAGGGATCCCTACGGGCAGATACGCAGTATTTT.

The rearrangement links TRBV14 to TRBJ1-1, with 11 bases identical to TRBD1. In germline, CDR1 is SGHDN, CDR2 FVKESK. This CDR3 has 15 amino acids. V was pared by 6 bases and J by 4 bases, with 7 bases of the junction left unmatched. CDR3: CASRFGQGASTEAFF. CDR3 nucleotides: TGTGCCAGCAGATTCGGACAGGGGGCGAGCACTGAAGCTTTCTTT.

This clone is a singleton in its sample. The rearrangement joins TRBV5-6 to TRBJ1-1, with D maybe TRBD1 (5 bases). This CDR3 region has 14 residues. V gave up 1 base and J gave up 4 bases, with 11 bases separating them. Germline assignment: CDR1 SGHDT and CDR2 YYEEEE. CDR3: CASSLNSGSTEAFF. The DNA of the CDR3 is TGTGCCAGCAGCTTGAACTCAGGGAGCACTGAAGCTTTCTTT.

CDR3 protein: CSAGTGDAYGYTF. The CDR3 DNA reads as TGCAGCGCCGGGACAGGGGATGCCTATGGCTACACCTTC. The chain links TRBV29-1 to TRBJ1-2; 10 bases map to TRBD1. Germline V gene lookup returns CDR1 SQVTM and CDR2 ANQGSEA. V dropped 7 bases and J dropped 4; count of bases not matched to a gene: 6. This CDR3 has 13 residues.

V is TRBV19 and J is TRBJ1-2; 10 bases agree with TRBD1. The CDR3 contains 12 residues. V trimming: 7 bases; J trimming: 6 bases; junction bases outside the gene matches: 2. CDR1 and CDR2 from the germline V gene are LNHDA and SQIVND (reference sequence). The CDR3 nucleotides are TGTGCCAGTAAGGGACAGGGGCATGGCTACACCTTC. Its translation is CASKGQGHGYTF.

The chain combines TRBV2 with TRBJ2-2; D not certain. The V and J ends lost 6 bases and 1 base respectively, with 12 bases between them. From germline, CDR1 is SNHLY and CDR2 FYNNEI. The CDR3 is 15 amino acids. The CDR3 region is CASRFRTRNTGELFF. In DNA, the CDR3 is TGTGCCAGCAGATTCAGGACGAGGAACACCGGGGAGCTGTTTTTT.

This rearrangement joins TRBV5-1 to TRBJ2-1; tentatively, D is TRBD2 (6 bases). The CDR3 length is 15 residues. The germline V gene has CDR1 SGHRS and CDR2 YFSETQ. V was trimmed by 3 bases and J by 4 bases, leaving 14 bases between them. CDR3 coding DNA: TGCGCCAGCAGCTCCTTTGGCGGGGAGTACAATGAGCAGTTCTTC. It is translated as CASSSFGGEYNEQFF.

The chain joins TRBV14 to TRBJ1-1; 7 bases agree with TRBD1. The CDR3 runs to 15 residues. The trim removed 4 bases at V and 4 bases at J, leaving 9 bases unmatched. Per germline, CDR1 SGHDN and CDR2 FVKESK. CDR3 in amino acids: CASSPLIPGGTEAFF. CDR3 bases: TGTGCCAGCAGCCCGCTTATCCCAGGGGGCACTGAAGCTTTCTTT.